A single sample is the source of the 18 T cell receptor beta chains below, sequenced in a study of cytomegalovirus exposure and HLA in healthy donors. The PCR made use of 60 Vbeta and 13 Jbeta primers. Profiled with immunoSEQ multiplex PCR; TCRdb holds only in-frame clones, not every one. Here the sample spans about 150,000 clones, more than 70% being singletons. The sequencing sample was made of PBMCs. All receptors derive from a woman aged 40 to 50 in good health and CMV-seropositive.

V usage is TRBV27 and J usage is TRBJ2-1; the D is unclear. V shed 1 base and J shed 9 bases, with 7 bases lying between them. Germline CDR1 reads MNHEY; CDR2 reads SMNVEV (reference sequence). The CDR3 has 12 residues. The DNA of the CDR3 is TGTGCCAGCAGTTTATTTCTAGGTGAGCAGTTCTTC. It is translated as CASSLFLGEQFF.

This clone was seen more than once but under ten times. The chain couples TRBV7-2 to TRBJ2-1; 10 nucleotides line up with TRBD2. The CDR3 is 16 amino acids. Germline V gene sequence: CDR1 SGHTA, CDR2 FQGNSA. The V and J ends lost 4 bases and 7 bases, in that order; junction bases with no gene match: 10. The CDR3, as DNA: TGTGCCAGCAGCTCGACCCTAGCGGGAGCGAGGAATGAGCAGTTCTTC. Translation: CASSSTLAGARNEQFF.

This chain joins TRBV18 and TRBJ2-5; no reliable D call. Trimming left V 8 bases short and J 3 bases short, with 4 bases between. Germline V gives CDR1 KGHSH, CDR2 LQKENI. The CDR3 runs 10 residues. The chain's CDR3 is CASVKETQYF. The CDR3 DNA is TGTGCCAGCGTTAAAGAGACCCAGTACTTC. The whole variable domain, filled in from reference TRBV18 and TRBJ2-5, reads NAGVMQNPRHLVRRRGQEARLRCSPMKGHSHVYWYRQLPEEGLKFMVYLQKENIIDESGMPKERFSAEFPKEGPSILRIQQVVRGDSAAYFCASVKETQYFGPGTRLLVL.

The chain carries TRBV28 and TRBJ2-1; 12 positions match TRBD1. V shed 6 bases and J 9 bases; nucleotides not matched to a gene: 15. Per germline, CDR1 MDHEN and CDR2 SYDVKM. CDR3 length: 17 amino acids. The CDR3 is CASSPHPGTGGLAEQFF. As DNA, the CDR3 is TGTGCCAGCAGCCCACACCCAGGGACAGGGGGCCTCGCTGAGCAGTTCTTC.

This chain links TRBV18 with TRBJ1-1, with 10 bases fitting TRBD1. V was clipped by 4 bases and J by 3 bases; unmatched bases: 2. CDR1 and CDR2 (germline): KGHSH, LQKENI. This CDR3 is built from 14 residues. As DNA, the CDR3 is TGTGCCAGCTCACAGGACAGGGGGGACACTGAAGCTTTCTTT. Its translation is CASSQDRGDTEAFF.

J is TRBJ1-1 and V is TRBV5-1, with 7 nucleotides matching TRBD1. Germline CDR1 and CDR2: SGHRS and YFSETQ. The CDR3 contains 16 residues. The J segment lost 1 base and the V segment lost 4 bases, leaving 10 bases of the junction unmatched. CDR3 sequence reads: CASSPEIQGRNTEAFF. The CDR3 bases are TGCGCCAGCAGCCCCGAGATACAGGGGAGGAACACTGAAGCTTTCTTT.

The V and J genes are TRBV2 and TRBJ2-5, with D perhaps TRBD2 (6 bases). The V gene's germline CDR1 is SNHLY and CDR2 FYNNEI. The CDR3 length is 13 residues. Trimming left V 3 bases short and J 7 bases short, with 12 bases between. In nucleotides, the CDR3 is TGTGCCAGCAGTGAGGCGGGGTCCCGGACCCAGTACTTC. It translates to CASSEAGSRTQYF.

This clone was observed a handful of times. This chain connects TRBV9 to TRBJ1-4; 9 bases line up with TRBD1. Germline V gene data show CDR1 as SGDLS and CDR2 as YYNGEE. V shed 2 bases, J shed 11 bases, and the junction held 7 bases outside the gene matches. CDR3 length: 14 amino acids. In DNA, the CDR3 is TGTGCCAGCAGCGTTGCATCGGACAGGGGCAAACTGTTTTTT. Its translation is CASSVASDRGKLFF.

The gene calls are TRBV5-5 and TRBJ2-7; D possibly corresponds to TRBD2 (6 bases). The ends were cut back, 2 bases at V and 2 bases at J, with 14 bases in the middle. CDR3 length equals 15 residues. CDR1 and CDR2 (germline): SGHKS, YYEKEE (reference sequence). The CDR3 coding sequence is TGTGCCAGCAGCTTACCGGGAGTTTACACCTACGAGCAGTACTTC. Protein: CASSLPGVYTYEQYF.

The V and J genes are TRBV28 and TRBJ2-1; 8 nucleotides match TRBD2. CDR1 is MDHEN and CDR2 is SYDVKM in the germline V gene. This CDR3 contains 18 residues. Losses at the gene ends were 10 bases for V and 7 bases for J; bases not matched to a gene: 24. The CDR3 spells CATLGAFDRTSSRNEQFF. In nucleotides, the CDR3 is TGTGCCACCCTAGGGGCTTTTGATAGGACTAGCTCGCGGAATGAGCAGTTCTTC. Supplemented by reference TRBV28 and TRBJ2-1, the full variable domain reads DVKVTQSSRYLVKRTGEKVFLECVQDMDHENMFWYRQDPGLGLRLIYFSYDVKMKEKGDIPEGYSVSREKKERFSLILESASTNQTSMYLCATLGAFDRTSSRNEQFFGPGTRLTVL.

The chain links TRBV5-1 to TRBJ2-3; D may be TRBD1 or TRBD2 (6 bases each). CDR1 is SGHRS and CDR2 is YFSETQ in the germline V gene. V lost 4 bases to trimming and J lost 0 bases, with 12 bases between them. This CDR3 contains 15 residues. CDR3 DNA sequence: TGCGCCAGCAGCATGGGGGGCCCTAGCACAGATACGCAGTATTTT. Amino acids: CASSMGGPSTDTQYF.

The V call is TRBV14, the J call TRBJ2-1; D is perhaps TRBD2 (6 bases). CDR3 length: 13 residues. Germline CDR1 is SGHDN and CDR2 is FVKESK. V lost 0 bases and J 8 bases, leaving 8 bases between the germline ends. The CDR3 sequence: CASSQDWGDEQFF. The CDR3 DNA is TGTGCCAGCAGCCAAGATTGGGGGGATGAGCAGTTCTTC.

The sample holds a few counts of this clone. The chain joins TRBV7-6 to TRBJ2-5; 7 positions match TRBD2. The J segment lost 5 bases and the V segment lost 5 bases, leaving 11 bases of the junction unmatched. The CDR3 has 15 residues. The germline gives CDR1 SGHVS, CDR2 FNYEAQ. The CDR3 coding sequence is TGTGCCAGCAGCCCCCAACGCGCTAGCGGCGAGACCCAGTACTTC. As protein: CASSPQRASGETQYF.

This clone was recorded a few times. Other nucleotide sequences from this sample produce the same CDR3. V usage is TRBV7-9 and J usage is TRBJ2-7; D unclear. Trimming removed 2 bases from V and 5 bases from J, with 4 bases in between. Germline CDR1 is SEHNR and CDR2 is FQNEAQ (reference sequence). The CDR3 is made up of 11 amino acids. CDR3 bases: TGTGCCAGCAGCTTACTTAACGAGCAGTACTTC. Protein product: CASSLLNEQYF.

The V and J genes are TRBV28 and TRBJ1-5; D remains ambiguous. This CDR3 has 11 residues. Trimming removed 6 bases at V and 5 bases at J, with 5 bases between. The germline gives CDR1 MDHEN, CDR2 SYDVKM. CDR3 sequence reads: CASRSDQPQHF. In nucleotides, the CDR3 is TGTGCCAGCAGGTCAGATCAGCCCCAGCATTTT.

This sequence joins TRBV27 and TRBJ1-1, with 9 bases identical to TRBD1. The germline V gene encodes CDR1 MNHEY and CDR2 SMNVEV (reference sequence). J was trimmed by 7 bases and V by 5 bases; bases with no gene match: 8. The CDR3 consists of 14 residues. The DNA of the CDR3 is TGTGCCAGCAGTCTGGGACAGGGACGAATTGAAGCTTTCTTT. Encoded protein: CASSLGQGRIEAFF.

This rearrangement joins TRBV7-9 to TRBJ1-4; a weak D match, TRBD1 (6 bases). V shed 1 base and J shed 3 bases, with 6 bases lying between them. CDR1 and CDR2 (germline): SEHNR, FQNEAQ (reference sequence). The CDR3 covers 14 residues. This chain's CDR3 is CASSLGTANEKLFF. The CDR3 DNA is TGTGCCAGCAGCTTAGGGACAGCTAATGAAAAACTGTTTTTT. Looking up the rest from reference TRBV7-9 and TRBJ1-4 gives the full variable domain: DTGVSQNPRHKITKRGQNVTFRCDPISEHNRLYWYRQTLGQGPEFLTYFQNEAQLEKSRLLSDRFSAERPKGSFSTLEIQRTEQGDSAMYLCASSLGTANEKLFFGSGTQLSVL.

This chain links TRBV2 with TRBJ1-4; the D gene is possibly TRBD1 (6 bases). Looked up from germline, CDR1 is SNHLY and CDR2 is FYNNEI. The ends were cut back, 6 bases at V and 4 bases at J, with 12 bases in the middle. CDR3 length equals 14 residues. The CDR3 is CASRYRAINEKLFF. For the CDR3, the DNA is TGTGCCAGCAGATACAGGGCCATTAATGAAAAACTGTTTTTT.